This TCR beta chain was observed in a study of cytomegalovirus exposure and HLA in healthy donors. Study observations and caveats: 164 TCR beta chains were listed as cytomegalovirus-associated.

For this clone: What it recognizes is unknown.

With 6 bases clipped from V and 8 bases from J, the junction kept 9 bases outside the gene matches. CDR1 is MDHEN and CDR2 is SYDVKM in the germline V gene. There are 14 residues in the CDR3. Data came from immunoSEQ multiplex PCR; TCRdb stores just in-frame clones and leaves some out. The table shows 200,000 to 250,000 clones, with approximately 83% occurring only once. The J gene is TRBJ1-4, the V gene TRBV28; 7 nucleotides agree with TRBD1. The clonotype originates from a woman in her 30s in good health and CMV-seropositive. Sequenced material: PBMCs. The CDR3 region has the DNA TGTGCCAGCAGATCAGGGGGAGGGAGCGAAAAACTGTTTTTT. Its protein product is CASRSGGGSEKLFF.